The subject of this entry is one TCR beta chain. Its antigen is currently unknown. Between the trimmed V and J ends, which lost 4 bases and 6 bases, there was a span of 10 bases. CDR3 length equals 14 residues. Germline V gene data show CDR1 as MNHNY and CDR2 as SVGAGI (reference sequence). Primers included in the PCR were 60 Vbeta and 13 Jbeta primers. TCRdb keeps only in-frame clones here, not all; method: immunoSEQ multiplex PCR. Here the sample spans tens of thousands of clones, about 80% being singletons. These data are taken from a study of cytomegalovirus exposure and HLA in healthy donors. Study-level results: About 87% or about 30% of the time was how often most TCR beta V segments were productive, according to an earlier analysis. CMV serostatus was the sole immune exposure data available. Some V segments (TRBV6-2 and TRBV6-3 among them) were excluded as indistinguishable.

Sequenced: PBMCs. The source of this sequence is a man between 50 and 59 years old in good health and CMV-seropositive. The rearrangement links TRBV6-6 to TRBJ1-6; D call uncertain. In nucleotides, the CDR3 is TGTGCCAGCAGTTTTGGGCTCGGTAATTCACCCCTCCACTTT. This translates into CASSFGLGNSPLHF.